The clone carrying this T cell receptor (beta chain) was observed once. The CDR3 is 15 amino acids. CDR1 is MGHRA and CDR2 is YSYEKL in the germline V gene. Trimming removed 0 bases at V and 9 bases at J, with 12 bases between. Patients who underwent sequencing had shown CD8+CD57+ cell expansion by flow cytometry. Each of the patients presented with severe acquired aplastic anemia. Genomic DNA constituted the template upon which TCR beta VDJ and CDR3 profiling was performed. TCRdb fed the reads into MiXCR, producing one record per CDR3 protein. The sample includes roughly 290,000 distinct CDR3 sequences, approximately 60% of them seen just once. This sample was included in a study of CD8+CD57+ T cells in acquired aplastic anemia. Study details: An average of roughly 3 ug of DNA was obtained from sorted CD4+ and CD8+ cells.

This clonotype originated in a human donor with aplastic anemia. The chain recombines TRBV4-1 with TRBJ1-6; D is unresolved. Specimen: sorted CD4+, CD8+, or CD8+CD57+ T cells (not recorded which) from PBMCs. The DNA of the CDR3 is TGCGCCAGCAGCCAAGAGGGTCAACGCTCTTCACCCCTCCACTTT. This gives the protein CASSQEGQRSSPLHF.